Below, 3 T cell receptor beta chains from the same sample are listed, as sequenced in a study of blood T cells in healthy people across ages. The authors ran a second PCR of about 7 to 11 cycles using a sample-barcoded 5' primer and a J-beta primer mix. TCRdb ran MiXCR on the 5' RACE reads and lists one entry per CDR3 protein. The table has 700,000 or so distinct CDR3 sequences, 40% to 45% seen once. The sample consisted of blood. These receptors all stem from an elderly man in good health.

This clonotype was observed a few times. The rearrangement uses TRBV9 and TRBJ2-1; D not resolved. V dropped 1 base and J dropped 15 bases, with 20 bases sitting between them. The germline V gene encodes CDR1 SGDLS and CDR2 YYNGEE. This CDR3 contains 14 residues. In DNA form, the CDR3 reads TGTGCCAGCAGCGTAAGGCCCAGGCTCGACGAACGGTTCTTC. This translates into CASSVRPRLDERFF.

The chain employs TRBV7-2 and TRBJ1-2, with 10 bases lining up with TRBD1. The germline gives CDR1 SGHTA, CDR2 FQGNSA. The V and J ends lost 5 bases and 5 bases, in that order; junction bases with no gene match: 8. The CDR3 totals 15 residues. DNA of the CDR3: TGTGCCAGCAGCCACTGGGACAGGGGAATGTATGGCTACACCTTC. Translating gives CASSHWDRGMYGYTF.

Points on this clonotype: A much larger clone sits a single nucleotide away, making a read error possible. This chain joins TRBV7-2 and TRBJ2-5; 8 bases align to TRBD2. V gave up 5 bases and J gave up 5 bases; unmatched junction bases: 7. Germline CDR1 is SGHTA and CDR2 is FQGNSA. The CDR3 is 14 residues long. The CDR3 sequence: CASSVSGGGETQYF. CDR3 in DNA: TGTGCCAGCAGCGTGAGCGGGGGCGGGGAGACCCAGTACTTC.